The 24 T cell receptor beta chains below come from one sample, sequenced in a study of T cell responses to AZD1222 COVID-19 vaccine. Assay used: immunoSEQ multiplex PCR; TCRdb lists only in-frame clones, some missing. The table records 75,000 to 90,000 clones, about 89% of them present only once. Specimen: peripheral blood, collected on day 0 of AZD1222 vaccination. These receptors were taken from an adult in good health.

In this sample, this clone turned up a few times. V and J are TRBV5-1 and TRBJ2-1; 9 nucleotides match TRBD2. The ends lost 4 bases at V and 5 bases at J; junction bases unmatched: 7. The CDR3 runs 15 residues. Per the germline V gene, CDR1 is SGHRS and CDR2 is YFSETQ. CDR3 protein: CASSTWTSDNNEQFF. DNA for the CDR3: TGCGCCAGCAGCACCTGGACTAGCGATAACAATGAGCAGTTCTTC. The entire variable domain, with the rest obtained from reference TRBV5-1 and TRBJ2-1, is as follows: KAGVTQTPRYLIKTRGQQVTLSCSPISGHRSVSWYQQTPGQGLQFLFEYFSETQRNKGNFPGRFSGRQFSNSRSEMNVSTLELGDSALYLCASSTWTSDNNEQFFGPGTRLTVL.

This rearrangement joins TRBV5-4 to TRBJ2-1, with D hard to call. Trimming removed 2 bases from V and 3 bases from J, with 6 bases in between. The CDR3 is made up of 13 amino acids. The germline V gene encodes CDR1 SGHNT and CDR2 YYREEE (reference sequence). CDR3: CASSLGHYNEQFF. The CDR3 coding sequence is TGTGCCAGCAGCTTAGGCCACTACAATGAGCAGTTCTTC.

The gene calls are TRBV14 and TRBJ1-6; D possibly corresponds to TRBD1 (5 bases). The germline CDR1 and CDR2 sequences are SGHDN and FVKESK. V was trimmed by 1 base and J by 4 bases, leaving 5 bases between them. This CDR3 is 14 amino acids long. CDR3 DNA: TGTGCCAGCAGCCAAGGGGGGTATAATTCACCCCTCCACTTT. Translated, it gives CASSQGGYNSPLHF. The complete variable domain, with remaining parts taken from reference TRBV14 and TRBJ1-6, reads EAGVTQFPSHSVIEKGQTVTLRCDPISGHDNLYWYRRVMGKEIKFLLHFVKESKQDESGMPNNRFLAERTGGTYSTLKVQPAELEDSGVYFCASSQGGYNSPLHFGNGTRLTVT.

This chain connects TRBV18 to TRBJ2-1; TRBD1 agrees at 10 bases. Germline V gene lookup returns CDR1 KGHSH and CDR2 LQKENI. Trimming removed 5 bases from V and 5 bases from J; junction bases left unmatched: 9. The CDR3 is 16 residues long. CDR3 in amino acids: CASSLPGQGFDNEQFF. CDR3 nucleotides: TGTGCCAGCTCATTACCGGGACAGGGGTTCGACAATGAGCAGTTCTTC.

The chain uses TRBV18 and TRBJ1-1; a weak D match, TRBD1 (6 bases). V lost 2 bases, J lost 0 bases, and 10 bases lay in between. CDR3 length equals 15 residues. Germline loops: CDR1 KGHSH, CDR2 LQKENI. The CDR3 DNA reads TGTGCCAGCTCACCAGAGACAGGAATGAACACTGAAGCTTTCTTT. This codes for CASSPETGMNTEAFF.

The chain uses TRBV3-1 (or the pseudogene TRBV3-2) and TRBJ1-4; no firm D call. Germline V gene lookup returns CDR1 LGHDT and CDR2 YNNKEL (reference sequence). The V and J ends lost 0 bases and 4 bases respectively, with 15 bases between them. The CDR3 extends over 17 amino acids. As DNA, the CDR3 is TGTGCCAGCAGCCAAGAAGCAATAGGCAGGTTTAATGAAAAACTGTTTTTT. Its translation: CASSQEAIGRFNEKLFF.

DNA for the CDR3: TGCGCCAGCAGCTTGAATTGGGGACAGATGGGTACTGAAGCTTTCTTT. Translation gives CASSLNWGQMGTEAFF. The rearrangement joins TRBV5-1 to TRBJ1-1; 7 nucleotides agree with TRBD1. Germline V lookup: CDR1 SGHRS, CDR2 YFSETQ. After removal of 1 base from V and 5 bases from J, the junction contained 11 bases not matched to a gene. This CDR3 spans 16 amino acids.

The chain is built from TRBV5-1 and TRBJ1-2; D is perhaps TRBD1 (6 bases). CDR3 length equals 14 residues. Germline CDR1 SGHRS, CDR2 YFSETQ. Deletions cut 4 bases from V and 6 bases from J, with 16 bases between. The CDR3 DNA reads as TGCGCCAGCAGCCAGTGGCAGGGGATCGATGGCTACACCTTC. This codes for CASSQWQGIDGYTF.

The genes are TRBV20-1 and TRBJ1-1, with D uncertain. The CDR3 has 11 residues. Trimming removed 5 bases at V and 0 bases at J, with 4 bases between. Germline V gene lookup returns CDR1 DFQATT and CDR2 SNEGSKA (reference sequence). The CDR3 loop is CSAGVNTEAFF. CDR3 DNA: TGCAGTGCTGGGGTGAACACTGAAGCTTTCTTT.

The rearrangement joins TRBV7-6 to TRBJ2-7, with a weak D call TRBD2 (7 bases). Germline V gene data show CDR1 as SGHVS and CDR2 as FNYEAQ. The CDR3 covers 14 residues. The ends were cut back, 1 base at V and 6 bases at J, with 13 bases in the middle. CDR3 coding DNA: TGTGCCAGCAGCTTAGGGGGGGGGCGGTCCGAGCAGTACTTC. Encoded protein: CASSLGGGRSEQYF.

This chain links TRBV20-1 with TRBJ2-5; no definite D call. This CDR3 region has 12 residues. Germline-derived CDR1 and CDR2 are DFQATT and SNEGSKA (reference sequence). V was shortened by 3 bases and J by 3 bases, with 8 bases between the two germline ends. In nucleotides, the CDR3 is TGCAGTGCTAGTATCACAGAAGAGACCCAGTACTTC. Translated: CSASITEETQYF.

The chain combines TRBV19 with TRBJ1-6, with D possibly matching TRBD1 (6 bases). V was shortened by 3 bases and J by 8 bases, with 11 bases between the two germline ends. Looked up from germline, CDR1 is LNHDA and CDR2 is SQIVND (reference sequence). The CDR3 extends over 14 amino acids. The CDR3 region is CASSMGQAYSPLHF. As DNA, the CDR3 is TGTGCCAGTAGTATGGGACAAGCTTATTCACCCCTCCACTTT.

This clone has a count of ten or more. J is TRBJ1-5 and V is TRBV2; D remains ambiguous. Germline V gene sequence: CDR1 SNHLY, CDR2 FYNNEI. The CDR3 has 14 amino acids. The V gene lost 3 bases and the J gene lost 3 bases, with 9 bases spanning the gap. The CDR3 nucleotides are TGTGCCAGCAGTGATTCGGACCCCAATCAGCCCCAGCATTTT. Protein: CASSDSDPNQPQHF.

The chain recombines TRBV2 with TRBJ2-7; a possible D gene is TRBD2 (5 bases). Trimming cost V 4 bases and J 1 base, with 8 bases left between them. The CDR3 has 13 amino acids. Germline CDR1 and CDR2: SNHLY and FYNNEI. Here the CDR3 DNA reads TGTGCCAGCAGTGTTCGGGGTTCCTACGAGCAGTACTTC. Residues: CASSVRGSYEQYF.

The rearrangement links TRBV3-1 (or the pseudogene TRBV3-2) to TRBJ2-2; D uncertain. Germline V lookup: CDR1 LGHDT, CDR2 YNNKEL (reference sequence). With 1 base removed from V and 4 bases from J, the gap between germline ends came to 4 bases. The CDR3 contains 13 residues. The CDR3 DNA is TGTGCCAGCAGCCAAGCAACCACCGGGGAGCTGTTTTTT. Its translation: CASSQATTGELFF.

The chain has TRBV5-4 and TRBJ1-2; 9 positions match TRBD1. Germline lookup yields CDR1 SGHNT and CDR2 YYREEE (reference sequence). This CDR3 is 13 amino acids long. V was clipped by 4 bases and J by 4 bases; unmatched bases: 2. CDR3 sequence: CASSEGQGYGYTF. The CDR3 nucleotides read TGTGCCAGCAGCGAGGGACAGGGCTATGGCTACACCTTC.

The V and J genes are TRBV19 and TRBJ2-1, with 9 bases fitting TRBD2. Germline V gives CDR1 LNHDA, CDR2 SQIVND (reference sequence). Germline trimming cut 7 bases from V and 7 bases from J; bases unmatched to any gene: 11. The CDR3 totals 15 residues. In DNA, the CDR3 is TGTGCCAGTACCGGGGGGACTAGCCAGGAAAATGAGCAGTTCTTC. This gives the protein CASTGGTSQENEQFF.

The chain is built from TRBV2 and TRBJ1-3, with D possibly TRBD1 on 5 matching bases. The CDR3 runs 14 residues. V lost 7 bases to trimming and J lost 7 bases, with 17 bases between them. The V gene's germline CDR1 is SNHLY and CDR2 FYNNEI. CDR3 nucleotides: TGTGCCAGCACAGTGGAGAGGGAGGGGAACACCATATATTTT. This translates into CASTVEREGNTIYF. The entire variable domain, with the rest obtained from reference TRBV2 and TRBJ1-3, is as follows: EPEVTQTPSHQVTQMGQEVILRCVPISNHLYFYWYRQILGQKVEFLVSFYNNEISEKSEIFDDQFSVERPDGSNFTLKIRSTKLEDSAMYFCASTVEREGNTIYFGEGSWLTVV.

The CDR3: CSVESPLKAGSYEQYF. As DNA, the CDR3 is TGCAGCGTTGAAAGTCCGCTAAAGGCGGGAAGCTACGAGCAGTACTTC. The V call is TRBV29-1, the J call TRBJ2-7; D is perhaps TRBD2 (6 bases). Per the germline V gene, CDR1 is SQVTM and CDR2 is ANQGSEA. The V gene lost 2 bases and the J gene lost 3 bases, with 20 bases spanning the gap. This CDR3 has 16 amino acids.

The CDR3 sequence: CASSQDISFTYNSPLHF. Here the CDR3 DNA reads TGTGCCAGCAGCCAAGATATTTCCTTTACCTATAATTCACCCCTCCACTTT. The genes are TRBV3-1 (or the pseudogene TRBV3-2) and TRBJ1-6; D call uncertain. The CDR3 runs to 17 residues. Germline V lookup: CDR1 LGHDT, CDR2 YNNKEL (reference sequence). V was trimmed by 0 bases and J by 2 bases, leaving 11 bases between them.

This chain connects TRBV6-6 to TRBJ1-2; D gene unclear. Germline CDR1 and CDR2: MNHNY and SVGAGI (reference sequence). This CDR3 has 15 residues. V lost 0 bases and J 4 bases, leaving 12 bases between the germline ends. Written as DNA, the CDR3 is TGTGCCAGCAGTTACTCGAGCCAGAGCTCCTATGGCTACACCTTC. Its translation: CASSYSSQSSYGYTF.

The chain uses TRBV7-9 and TRBJ1-2, with no clear D. The germline V and J ends were trimmed by 4 bases and 8 bases, with 20 bases remaining between them. The CDR3 length is 15 residues. Germline loops: CDR1 SEHNR, CDR2 FQNEAQ (reference sequence). The CDR3, as DNA: TGTGCCAGCAGCTGGGAAGGAGGGCGCTTCCAAGGCTACACCTTC. As protein: CASSWEGGRFQGYTF.

This chain connects TRBV19 to TRBJ1-2; the D is unclear. This CDR3 is built from 17 residues. Germline V CDR1 and CDR2: LNHDA, SQIVND (reference sequence). The germline V and J ends were trimmed by 3 bases and 2 bases, with 19 bases remaining between them. Here the CDR3 DNA reads TGTGCCAGTAGTATCAAAGGAATTCTGGGTCGGAACTATGGCTACACCTTC. Translation gives CASSIKGILGRNYGYTF.

The chain employs TRBV6-1 and TRBJ1-5; 9 nucleotides align to TRBD1. This CDR3 region has 17 residues. Per the germline V gene, CDR1 is MNHNS and CDR2 is SASEGT. V dropped 4 bases and J dropped 7; count of bases not matched to a gene: 14. Written as DNA, the CDR3 is TGTGCCAGCAGTGCGAATCCCGGACAGGGGTGGAACCAGCCCCAGCATTTT. It encodes CASSANPGQGWNQPQHF.